The TCR beta chain described here comes from a study of beta chain features in type 1 diabetes. Study-wide context: Comparable age, gender and cell yields were observed in patients relative to healthy donors. All samples combined gave about 100 million sorted cells for examination. General study results and limits: Patients with type 1 diabetes carried fewer insertions and had more deletions at their VDJ junctions. In comparison with healthy donors, patients had naive, central memory and Treg TCRB repertoires that appeared more similar.

Comment on this clone: Its antigen is still unknown.

The ends were cut back, 0 bases at V and 1 base at J, with 9 bases in the middle. The germline V gene has CDR1 LNHNV and CDR2 YYDKDF (reference sequence). This CDR3 comprises 15 residues. The investigators reverse transcribed all of the isolated RNA, so they sequenced expressed TCRB transcripts. Repertoires were generated with immunoSEQ multiplex PCR, while TCRdb's copy carries only in-frame clones and drops some. This table has hundreds of thousands of clones, about 70% appearing once. This chain joins TRBV15 and TRBJ2-5, with D perhaps TRBD2 (6 bases). This clonotype was sampled from a man aged 25 to 40 in good health. What was sequenced was naive CD4+ T cells from blood. CDR3 in DNA: TGTGCCACCAGCAGAGAGCGGGACTTCCAAGAGACCCAGTACTTC. Amino acids: CATSRERDFQETQYF.